What follows describes a single T cell receptor beta chain. The sample comes from a study of blood T cell repertoires in COVID-19. Unmatched junction bases numbered 2, after V lost 1 base and J lost 5 bases. The CDR3 covers 15 residues. Germline loops: CDR1 SGHTA, CDR2 FQGNSA. Assay used: immunoSEQ multiplex PCR; TCRdb lists only in-frame clones, some missing. The table has a few hundred thousand clones, under 85% seen once; the top ten hold 5.1%. The source of this sequence is a woman in her forties or fifties who had recovered from COVID-19. The sample comprised PBMCs or T cells enriched from blood (not recorded which). The rearrangement links TRBV7-2 to TRBJ1-5; TRBD1 matches 10 bases. The CDR3 DNA reads TGTGCCAGCAGCTTAGGGGGACAGGGGTATCAGCCCCAGCATTTT. Protein: CASSLGGQGYQPQHF.